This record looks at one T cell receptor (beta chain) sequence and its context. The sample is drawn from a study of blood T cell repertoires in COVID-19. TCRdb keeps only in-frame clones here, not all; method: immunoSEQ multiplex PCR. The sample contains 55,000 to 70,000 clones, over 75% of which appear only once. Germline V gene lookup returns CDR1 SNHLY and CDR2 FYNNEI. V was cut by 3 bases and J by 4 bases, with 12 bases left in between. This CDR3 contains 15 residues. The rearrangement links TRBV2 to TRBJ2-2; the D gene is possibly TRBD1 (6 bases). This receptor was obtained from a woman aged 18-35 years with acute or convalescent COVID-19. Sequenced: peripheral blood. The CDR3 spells CASSEQGLGTGELFF. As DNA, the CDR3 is TGTGCCAGCAGTGAGCAGGGGCTCGGCACCGGGGAGCTGTTTTTT.